The 12 T cell receptor beta chains presented below share a single source sample, sequenced in a study of cytomegalovirus exposure and HLA in healthy donors. TCRdb's copy holds only in-frame clones and misses some; the assay was immunoSEQ multiplex PCR. The sample gives over 75,000 clones, less than 85% of which show up once; approximately 22% is in the top ten. The sequenced sample was PBMCs. The receptors come from a man aged 18 to 29 in good health and CMV-seropositive.

The chain carries TRBV5-6 and TRBJ1-4; a weak D match, TRBD1 (6 bases). Germline V gives CDR1 SGHDT, CDR2 YYEEEE. The CDR3 is 15 residues long. The V gene lost 0 bases and the J gene lost 8 bases, with 14 bases spanning the gap. CDR3 nucleotides: TGTGCCAGCAGCTTGGTGGGGGCCGGCGGAGAAAAACTGTTTTTT. Its protein product is CASSLVGAGGEKLFF. The whole variable domain, remainder taken from reference TRBV5-6 and TRBJ1-4, is DAGVTQSPTHLIKTRGQQVTLRCSPKSGHDTVSWYQQALGQGPQFIFQYYEEEERQRGNFPDRFSGHQFPNYSSELNVNALLLGDSALYLCASSLVGAGGEKLFFGSGTQLSVL.

This clone appeared once. The V and J genes are TRBV9 and TRBJ2-1, with 11 bases that match TRBD2. V gave up 0 bases and J gave up 8 bases; unmatched junction bases: 1. This CDR3 comprises 14 residues. The V gene's germline CDR1 is SGDLS and CDR2 YYNGEE. The CDR3: CASSVVAGGDEQFF. The DNA for the CDR3 is TGTGCCAGCAGCGTAGTAGCGGGAGGGGATGAGCAGTTCTTC.

The genes are TRBV7-3 and TRBJ2-6; D possibly corresponds to TRBD2 (5 bases). The CDR3 spans 20 residues. Trimming pared 0 bases from V and 0 bases from J, leaving 18 bases between. Germline CDR1 is SGHTA and CDR2 is FQGTGA. CDR3 nucleotides: TGTGCCAGCAGCTTAACGGTGGAGGCTATCACTCTCTCTGGGGCCAACGTCCTGACTTTC. It yields the protein CASSLTVEAITLSGANVLTF.

The chain couples TRBV7-8 to TRBJ2-3; 9 bases line up with TRBD2. V shed 1 base, J shed 0 bases, and the junction held 8 bases outside the gene matches. This CDR3 contains 18 residues. Germline loops: CDR1 SGHVS, CDR2 FQNEAQ. CDR3 residues: CASSLGGTSFSSTDTQYF. The CDR3 region has the DNA TGTGCCAGCAGCTTAGGCGGGACTAGCTTCTCTAGCACAGATACGCAGTATTTT. Full variable domain (missing parts from reference TRBV7-8 and TRBJ2-3): GAGVSQSPRYKVAKRGQDVALRCDPISGHVSLFWYQQALGQGPEFLTYFQNEAQLDKSGLPSDRFFAERPEGSVSTLKIQRTQQEDSAVYLCASSLGGTSFSSTDTQYFGPGTRLTVL.

The rearrangement joins TRBV13 to TRBJ2-1; D may be TRBD1 (5 bases). Trimming took 4 bases from V and 1 from J, leaving 17 bases between them. Per germline, CDR1 PRHDT and CDR2 FYEKMQ (reference sequence). The CDR3 has 17 residues. Here the CDR3 reads CASSSRGHPLSYNEQFF. In DNA form, the CDR3 reads TGTGCCAGCAGCTCAAGGGGCCACCCCCTTTCCTACAATGAGCAGTTCTTC.

For this clone: The sample has other DNA sequences that encode this CDR3 too. V and J are TRBV27 and TRBJ2-5, with 7 bases aligning to TRBD2. The length of the CDR3 is 13 residues. V shed 1 base, J shed 5 bases, and the junction held 1 base outside the gene matches. Germline V gene data show CDR1 as MNHEY and CDR2 as SMNVEV (reference sequence). CDR3 coding DNA: TGTGCCAGCAGTTTATGGGGAGGGGAGACCCAGTACTTC. Translating gives CASSLWGGETQYF.

The genes are TRBV11-2 and TRBJ2-3; 7 nucleotides align to TRBD2. With V trimmed by 6 bases and J by 2 bases, 5 bases remained unmatched. CDR1 and CDR2 from the germline V gene are SGHAT and FQNNGV. CDR3 length: 14 residues. CDR3 bases: TGTGCCAGCAGTTTTCTAGCGGTCACAGATACGCAGTATTTT. Protein sequence: CASSFLAVTDTQYF. Supplemented by reference TRBV11-2 and TRBJ2-3, the full variable domain reads EAGVAQSPRYKIIEKRQSVAFWCNPISGHATLYWYQQILGQGPKLLIQFQNNGVVDDSQLPKDRFSAERLKGVDSTLKIQPAKLEDSAVYLCASSFLAVTDTQYFGPGTRLTVL.

The genes are TRBV7-8 and TRBJ1-5, with TRBD1 matching over 11 bases. The CDR3 totals 16 residues. CDR1 is SGHVS and CDR2 is FQNEAQ in the germline V gene. Trimming took 0 bases from V and 5 from J; bases not matched to a gene: 3. The CDR3 sequence is CASSLAGTGGDQPQHF. The DNA of the CDR3 is TGTGCCAGCAGCTTAGCGGGGACAGGGGGGGATCAGCCCCAGCATTTT.

The chain couples TRBV6-5 to TRBJ1-5, with TRBD1 matching 9 bases. Germline V lookup: CDR1 MNHEY, CDR2 SVGAGI. Trimming cost V 6 bases and J 6 bases; bases outside gene matches: 6. CDR3 size: 14 residues. The CDR3 is CASRLQGAGQPQHF. CDR3 bases: TGTGCCAGCAGGCTACAGGGGGCAGGTCAGCCCCAGCATTTT.

The rearrangement links TRBV28 to TRBJ2-4, with D perhaps matching TRBD1 (6 bases). Germline lookup yields CDR1 MDHEN and CDR2 SYDVKM. The CDR3 loop spans 16 amino acids. The V gene lost 4 bases and the J gene lost 0 bases, with 13 bases spanning the gap. DNA of the CDR3: TGTGCCAGCAGTTCAGGGGAAGCGGTAGCCAAAAACATTCAGTACTTC. The encoded protein is CASSSGEAVAKNIQYF.

The chain recombines TRBV6-5 with TRBJ1-2; D not resolved. The V end was cut by 6 bases, the J end by 2 bases, with 16 bases between. This CDR3 region has 15 residues. Germline V lookup: CDR1 MNHEY, CDR2 SVGAGI. CDR3 protein: CASRRTRTGNYGYTF. CDR3 DNA: TGTGCCAGCAGACGAACCCGGACGGGGAACTATGGCTACACCTTC.

The chain couples TRBV28 to TRBJ2-7, with D possibly being TRBD2 (6 bases). The CDR3 is 15 amino acids. Per the germline V gene, CDR1 is MDHEN and CDR2 is SYDVKM. V was trimmed by 7 bases and J by 0 bases, leaving 16 bases between them. CDR3 in DNA: TGTGCCAGCACCCCATACCCCGGGGGCTCCTACGAGCAGTACTTC. Encoded protein: CASTPYPGGSYEQYF. Full variable domain (remainder filled in from reference TRBV28 and TRBJ2-7): DVKVTQSSRYLVKRTGEKVFLECVQDMDHENMFWYRQDPGLGLRLIYFSYDVKMKEKGDIPEGYSVSREKKERFSLILESASTNQTSMYLCASTPYPGGSYEQYFGPGTRLTVT.